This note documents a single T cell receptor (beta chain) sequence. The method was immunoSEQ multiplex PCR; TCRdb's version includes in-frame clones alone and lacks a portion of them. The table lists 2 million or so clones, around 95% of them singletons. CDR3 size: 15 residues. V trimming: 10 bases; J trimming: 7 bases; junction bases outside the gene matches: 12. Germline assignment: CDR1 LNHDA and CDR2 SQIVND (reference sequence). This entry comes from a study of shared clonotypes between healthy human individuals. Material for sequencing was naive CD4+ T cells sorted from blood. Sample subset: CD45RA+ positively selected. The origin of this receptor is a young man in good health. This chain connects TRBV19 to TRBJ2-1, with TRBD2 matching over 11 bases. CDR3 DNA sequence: TGTGCCACCCGGTTAGCGGGGGGGCCGGTAAATGAGCAGTTCTTC. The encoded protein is CATRLAGGPVNEQFF.